This TCR beta chain was sequenced in a study of cytomegalovirus exposure and HLA in healthy donors. Study-level background: Genotyping showed approximately 81% of roughly 400 donors falling in the Caucasian-associated ancestry cluster.

General study points: Analyzed later, association rates of TCRs varied across HLA loci, with DRB1 most and HLA-C fewest.

60 Vbeta and 13 Jbeta primers were used in PCR. Profiling relied on immunoSEQ multiplex PCR, and the TCRdb table lists in-frame clones only, not all of them. This sample yields over 100,000 clones, of which about two thirds are seen a single time; under 5.5% belongs to the top ten. As regards this clone: What it recognizes is unknown.

Per the germline V gene, CDR1 is SGDLS and CDR2 is YYNGEE. CDR3 length: 14 residues. Trimming left V 3 bases short and J 0 bases short, with 7 bases between. The TCR originated in a man between 50 and 59 years old in good health and CMV-seropositive. The rearrangement links TRBV9 to TRBJ1-3, with D hard to call. Sequencing was carried out using PBMCs. In DNA form, the CDR3 reads TGTGCCAGCAGCGGAGCTCTCTCTGGAAACACCATATATTTT. This sequence encodes CASSGALSGNTIYF.